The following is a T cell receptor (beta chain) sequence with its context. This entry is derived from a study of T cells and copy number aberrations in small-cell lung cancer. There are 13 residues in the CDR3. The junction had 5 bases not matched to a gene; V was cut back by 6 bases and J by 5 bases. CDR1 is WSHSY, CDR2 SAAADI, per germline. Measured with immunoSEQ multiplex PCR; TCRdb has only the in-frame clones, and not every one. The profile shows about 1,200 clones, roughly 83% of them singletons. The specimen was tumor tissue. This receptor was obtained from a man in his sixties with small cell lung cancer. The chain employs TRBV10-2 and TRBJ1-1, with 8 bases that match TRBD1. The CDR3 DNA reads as TGCGCCAGCAGCCGGACAGGGAGAACTGAAGCTTTCTTT. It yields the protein CASSRTGRTEAFF.